These T cell receptor beta chains were read from a single sample in a study of blood T cell repertoires in COVID-19. Data came from immunoSEQ multiplex PCR; TCRdb stores just in-frame clones and leaves some out. This table holds 120,000 to 150,000 clones, more than 75% found once. Material for sequencing was peripheral blood. These receptors came from a human donor with acute or convalescent COVID-19. The donor label of this sample is uncertain. Both conserved end residues are part of each CDR3. The D gene is left open where the match is weak.

j_gene | v_gene | d_gene | CDR3aa
TRBJ1-2 | TRBV2 | - | CASKGDSDGYTF
TRBJ1-1 | TRBV10-3 | TRBD1 | CATRGQANTEAFF
TRBJ1-6 | TRBV5-1 | TRBD1 | CASSGTGVDGSYNSPLHF
TRBJ1-2 | TRBV5-1 | - | CASSLAQEYGYTF
TRBJ1-1 | TRBV15 | - | CATSRAGRYQAFF
TRBJ2-6 | TRBV6-5 | - | CASSYSWGPGANVLTF
TRBJ2-5 | TRBV7-7 | - | CASSPRGSQETQYF
TRBJ2-7 | TRBV6-5 | TRBD1 | CASRPGTGSFAQYF
TRBJ2-1 | TRBV20-1 | TRBD2 | CSASPITSGIYEQFF
TRBJ1-1 | TRBV28 | TRBD1 | CASSPTDRGAAFF
TRBJ1-1 | TRBV9 | - | CASSVDGGWITEAFF
TRBJ1-2 | TRBV6-1 | - | CASSDYDGQPNYGYTF
TRBJ2-4 | TRBV7-3 | TRBD2 | CASSLTRGSADLYF
TRBJ1-1 | TRBV5-1 | - | CASSVRARTSEAFF
TRBJ2-3 | TRBV20-1 | TRBD2 | CSASLAGGPTDTQYF
TRBJ1-3 | TRBV19 | - | CASSIQQASDTIYF
TRBJ2-1 | TRBV11-2 | - | CASSQYNEQFF
TRBJ1-5 | TRBV5-6 | - | CASSLGGGFGRQPQHF
TRBJ2-1 | TRBV2 | - | CATLTPLAESYNEQFF
TRBJ1-6 | TRBV21-1 | - | CASSKRAGSSYNSPLHF
TRBJ1-2 | TRBV30 | - | CACYKTGLTHGYTF
TRBJ2-7 | TRBV7-2 | - | CASSLSAADPYEQYF
TRBJ1-6 | TRBV2 | - | CASRASSYNSPPHF
TRBJ1-2 | TRBV24-1 | TRBD1 | CATSDGTDYGYTF
TRBJ2-2 | TRBV2 | - | CASSEIGAANTGELFF
TRBJ1-2 | TRBV15 | - | CATSATEKLYGYTF
TRBJ1-3 | TRBV7-2 | - | CASSSPLGASGNTIYF
TRBJ1-1 | TRBV28 | - | CASSLFRVNTEAFF
TRBJ2-7 | TRBV7-9 | - | CASSSQARPDEQYF
TRBJ1-2 | TRBV14 | - | CASSLSQLNYGYTF
TRBJ2-3 | TRBV30 | TRBD2 | CAWRRGLAGSMTDTQYF
TRBJ1-2 | TRBV30 | - | CAWSGSVSFYGYTF
TRBJ1-2 | TRBV3-1/TRBV3-2 | TRBD1 | CASSRLTGEDGYTF
TRBJ1-4 | TRBV2 | - | CASYPGDGFFGKLFF
TRBJ1-1 | TRBV7-9 | - | CASNRQNTEAFF
TRBJ2-2 | TRBV29-1 | - | CSVDRGRDTGELFF
TRBJ1-1 | TRBV19 | - | CASTEGVTEAFF
TRBJ2-2 | TRBV6-6 | - | CASSYPRGANTGELFF
TRBJ2-3 | TRBV19 | TRBD1 | CASKQTGFTDTQYF
TRBJ1-2 | TRBV19 | - | CASKEGGTVYGYTF
TRBJ2-2 | TRBV29-1 | TRBD1 | CSVDRGRTGELFF
TRBJ1-1 | TRBV3-1/TRBV3-2 | TRBD1 | CASSPKGAGTEAFF
TRBJ2-2 | TRBV7-8 | - | CASSLLLPSEWSGELFF
TRBJ2-3 | TRBV5-6 | TRBD2 | CASSDAGTSGRGADTQYF
TRBJ1-1 | TRBV7-8 | - | CASSVGGRMNTEAFF
TRBJ2-3 | TRBV4-1 | TRBD2 | CASSLAGGTSDTQYF